A selection of T cell receptor beta chains follows, all from one sample in a study of read filtering for tumor transcriptome and immune sequencing. A single record per CDR3 protein comes from TCRdb applying MiXCR to the reads. The sample yields about 63,000 distinct CDR3 sequences, approximately 15% seen once. Sequencing was done on a sample of a population of CD138-negative cells sorted from bone marrow. The receptors stem from a donor at least 40 years old with multiple myeloma. Both conserved end residues are trimmed from each CDR3.

v_gene: TRBV12-3/TRBV12-4
j_gene: TRBJ2-2
CDR3aa: ASSFGGSASTGELF

v_gene: TRBV9
j_gene: TRBJ2-5
CDR3aa: ASSSFTLAGETQY

v_gene: TRBV5-4
j_gene: TRBJ1-5
CDR3aa: ASSLGEGSNQPQH

v_gene: TRBV20-1
j_gene: TRBJ1-5
CDR3aa: SARGQTDWH

v_gene: TRBV6-6
j_gene: TRBJ1-1
CDR3aa: ASSYYREGEAF

v_gene: TRBV7-8
j_gene: TRBJ2-1
CDR3aa: ASSPLAEWLSNEQF

v_gene: TRBV29-1
j_gene: TRBJ2-7
CDR3aa: SAIDRLLEQY

v_gene: TRBV7-2
j_gene: TRBJ2-1
CDR3aa: ASSPALAGGRNEQF

v_gene: TRBV5-1
j_gene: TRBJ2-3
CDR3aa: ASSRRGLDTDTQY

v_gene: TRBV7-2
j_gene: TRBJ1-1
CDR3aa: ASSGQVNTEAF

v_gene: TRBV7-8
j_gene: TRBJ2-1
CDR3aa: ASSLGSRTSGF

v_gene: TRBV18
j_gene: TRBJ2-7
CDR3aa: ASSGGLAGVYEQY

v_gene: TRBV28
j_gene: TRBJ1-1
CDR3aa: ASRDRGQRAF

v_gene: TRBV6-2/TRBV6-3
j_gene: TRBJ1-1
CDR3aa: ASSYHVTRGEEAF

v_gene: TRBV20-1
j_gene: TRBJ2-7
CDR3aa: SARGQGFSYEQY

v_gene: TRBV11-2
j_gene: TRBJ2-3
CDR3aa: ASSSAGLANTQY

v_gene: TRBV20-1
j_gene: TRBJ2-7
CDR3aa: SARRGASRGEQY

v_gene: TRBV19
j_gene: TRBJ2-1
CDR3aa: ASSIVGELAGVNNEQF

v_gene: TRBV20-1
j_gene: TRBJ2-3
CDR3aa: SAPTPASTDTQY

v_gene: TRBV11-2
j_gene: TRBJ1-1
CDR3aa: ASSLSRTGHPEAF

v_gene: TRBV6-1
j_gene: TRBJ2-1
CDR3aa: ASSETGGGYNEQF

v_gene: TRBV7-2
j_gene: TRBJ2-2
CDR3aa: ASSFRLAGGNTGELF

v_gene: TRBV5-1
j_gene: TRBJ2-7
CDR3aa: ASSDPGTAGNEQC

v_gene: TRBV27
j_gene: TRBJ1-1
CDR3aa: ASSLIGNTEAF

v_gene: TRBV12-3/TRBV12-4
j_gene: TRBJ2-7
CDR3aa: ASSLYGGGEQY

v_gene: TRBV15
j_gene: TRBJ2-2
CDR3aa: ATSPLAPTGGLF

v_gene: TRBV6-2/TRBV6-3
j_gene: TRBJ1-5
CDR3aa: ASSLRDSRVHQPQH

v_gene: TRBV6-6
j_gene: TRBJ1-2
CDR3aa: ASSVDRGNGYT

v_gene: TRBV7-9
j_gene: TRBJ1-1
CDR3aa: ARSLFGTENTEAF

v_gene: TRBV30
j_gene: TRBJ1-1
CDR3aa: AWGPGGAAATAF

v_gene: TRBV29-1
j_gene: TRBJ2-2
CDR3aa: SVGGTRTNTGELF

v_gene: TRBV6-5
j_gene: TRBJ2-1
CDR3aa: ASSYSRAIYNEQF

v_gene: TRBV28
j_gene: TRBJ2-7
CDR3aa: ASSFLGNVWGAPLYEQY

v_gene: TRBV5-1
j_gene: TRBJ2-7
CDR3aa: ASSSTGPEQY

v_gene: TRBV7-9
j_gene: TRBJ1-4
CDR3aa: ASSFSKGFADEKLF

v_gene: TRBV15
j_gene: TRBJ2-3
CDR3aa: ATSRGEGTTDTQY

v_gene: TRBV28
j_gene: TRBJ2-7
CDR3aa: ASSDPGQGLYEQY

v_gene: TRBV20-1
j_gene: TRBJ1-1
CDR3aa: SARVAPTNTEAF